The 12 T cell receptor beta chains below come from one sample, sequenced in a study of T cells after yellow fever vaccination. MiXCR, run by TCRdb on the 5' RACE reads, gives a single entry per CDR3 protein. Of around 140,000 distinct CDR3 sequences listed, about 6.2% are singletons. Specimen: CD4+ T cells sorted from PBMCs, collected 10 days after the yellow fever booster vaccination. The receptors stem from a man aged 25 to 40 who received the YFV17D yellow fever vaccine.

This clonotype came up many times. The CDR3 sequence: CASRGLAGHNEQFF. CDR3 in DNA: TGTGCCAGCAGAGGACTAGCGGGCCACAATGAGCAGTTCTTC. V is TRBV12-3 or TRBV12-4 and J is TRBJ2-1, with 11 bases that match TRBD2. This CDR3 is 14 amino acids long. J lost 5 bases, V lost 6 bases, and 3 bases had no gene match.

The rearrangement links TRBV5-4 to TRBJ2-7, with D possibly matching TRBD2 (5 bases). The CDR3 is made up of 15 amino acids. CDR1 and CDR2 from the germline V gene are SGHNT and YYREEE (reference sequence). V dropped 0 bases and J dropped 1 base, with 11 bases sitting between them. This CDR3 is CASSLGQLASYEQYF. The DNA of the CDR3 is TGTGCCAGCAGCTTGGGGCAGCTAGCTTCCTACGAGCAGTACTTC.

V usage is TRBV4-1 and J usage is TRBJ2-4; the match to TRBD2 covers 10 bases. The germline V gene has CDR1 MGHRA and CDR2 YSYEKL. The CDR3 consists of 16 residues. V shed 5 bases and J 0 bases; nucleotides not matched to a gene: 4. CDR3 residues: CASSKLAGLAKNIQYF. CDR3 nucleotides: TGCGCCAGCAGCAAACTAGCGGGGCTAGCCAAAAACATTCAGTACTTC.

This clonotype has at least ten counts. The rearrangement links TRBV5-1 to TRBJ2-7; D not certain. The CDR3 consists of 14 residues. Germline V gene sequence: CDR1 SGHRS, CDR2 YFSETQ. Trimming removed 0 bases from V and 0 bases from J, with 7 bases in between. CDR3 protein: CASSLVQSSYEQYF. For the CDR3, the DNA is TGCGCCAGCAGCTTGGTCCAGAGCTCCTACGAGCAGTACTTC.

Ten or more counts support this clonotype. The V gene is TRBV6-6, the J gene TRBJ2-7, with D perhaps matching TRBD1 (5 bases). CDR1 is MNHNY and CDR2 is SVGAGI in the germline V gene (reference sequence). V gave up 8 bases and J gave up 3 bases, with 11 bases separating them. The CDR3 is made up of 12 amino acids. The CDR3: CASFGANYEQYF. The CDR3 coding sequence is TGTGCCAGCTTTGGGGCAAACTACGAGCAGTACTTC.

At least ten counts were recorded for this clonotype. The chain has TRBV5-6 and TRBJ1-6; tentative D call: TRBD1 (5 bases). V was cut by 0 bases and J by 8 bases, with 12 bases left in between. The CDR3 spans 15 residues. CDR1 and CDR2 (germline): SGHDT, YYEEEE. This CDR3 reads CASSLDGTYYSPLHF. DNA of the CDR3: TGTGCCAGCAGCTTGGATGGGACGTACTATTCACCCCTCCACTTT.

At least ten counts were recorded for this clonotype. CDR3 in DNA: TGCAGTGCTAGAGCGGGCAACCTAGGGGAGACCCAGTACTTC. Translation gives CSARAGNLGETQYF. The chain links TRBV20-1 to TRBJ2-5; D unclear. Trimming shortened V by 1 base and J by 5 bases, and 14 bases separated the two germline ends. Germline V CDR1 and CDR2: DFQATT, SNEGSKA (reference sequence). This CDR3 is built from 14 residues.

This clonotype was recorded at least ten times. The chain combines TRBV6-2 or TRBV6-3 with TRBJ1-5, with 7 bases matching TRBD1. This CDR3 comprises 16 residues. The junction had 10 bases not matched to a gene; V was cut back by 4 bases and J by 4 bases. Germline V gives CDR1 MNHEY, CDR2 SVGEGT. The CDR3 nucleotides are TGTGCCAGCAGTTTCTCCCGAGGCAGGGGGAATCAGCCCCAGCATTTT. It translates to CASSFSRGRGNQPQHF.

CDR3 in DNA: TGCAGCGTTGATGGGCCTATGGGTGGGAGCACCGCCGAGCAGTACTTC. Protein: CSVDGPMGGSTAEQYF. This rearrangement joins TRBV29-1 to TRBJ2-7, with a possible D match to TRBD2 (5 bases). The V gene lost 3 bases and the J gene lost 6 bases, with 24 bases spanning the gap. This CDR3 comprises 16 residues. CDR1 SQVTM and CDR2 ANQGSEA come from the germline V gene.

The table lists this clonotype with many counts. The genes are TRBV7-6 and TRBJ2-1; 7 bases agree with TRBD2. With V trimmed by 2 bases and J by 4 bases, 8 bases remained unmatched. The CDR3 is made up of 16 amino acids. Germline CDR1 and CDR2: SGHVS and FNYEAQ. The CDR3 bases are TGTGCCAGCAGCTTAACAGTCCCTAGCGGTTACAATGAGCAGTTCTTC. It yields the protein CASSLTVPSGYNEQFF.

This clonotype has just a few counts. The V call is TRBV4-2, the J call TRBJ2-1; D remains ambiguous. Germline CDR1 LGHNA, CDR2 YNFKEQ. This CDR3 has 16 amino acids. Trimming took off 1 base at V and 1 base at J, with 11 bases between the two ends. The CDR3: CASSQAGYLSYNEQFF. In DNA, the CDR3 is TGTGCCAGCAGCCAAGCCGGGTATCTTTCCTACAATGAGCAGTTCTTC.

This clonotype occurred many times. The chain has TRBV5-5 and TRBJ2-5; the D call may be TRBD1 or TRBD2 (6 bases each). Looked up from germline, CDR1 is SGHKS and CDR2 is YYEKEE (reference sequence). This CDR3 region has 16 residues. Trimming removed 4 bases from V and 5 bases from J, with 21 bases in between. This CDR3 is CASSLGPSGARETQYF. The CDR3 DNA sequence: TGTGCCAGCAGCCTAGGGCCGTCGGGGGCGAGGGAGACCCAGTACTTC.